Given below is one T cell receptor beta chain in context. Its antigen is undetermined. The data are from a study of CD8 T cells in Susac syndrome. Study-wide results and caveats: CD8+ clonal expansion in Susac was maximal in TEMRA cells and in active patients.

cDNA came from approximately 0.5 to 1 ug RNA primed by random hexamers. Amplification of TCR beta CDR3 spanned 54 Vbeta and 13 Jbeta via immunoSEQ multiplex PCR. One entry per CDR3 protein results from TCRdb running MiXCR on the immunoSEQ multiplex PCR reads. The data show about 120,000 distinct CDR3 sequences, with about 95% seen just once and about 0.29% held by the top ten. The CDR3 runs 16 residues. With 3 bases removed from V and 1 base from J, the gap between germline ends came to 13 bases. CDR1 and CDR2 (germline): MGHDK, SYGVNS. Sequences were obtained from CD8+ T cells from PBMCs. V gene TRBV25-1 combines with J gene TRBJ2-1; D uncertain. The receptor's source is a human donor with Susac syndrome. This chain's CDR3 is CASSDPGRTSYNEQFF. The DNA for the CDR3 is TGTGCCAGCAGTGACCCTGGCAGAACTTCCTACAATGAGCAGTTCTTC.